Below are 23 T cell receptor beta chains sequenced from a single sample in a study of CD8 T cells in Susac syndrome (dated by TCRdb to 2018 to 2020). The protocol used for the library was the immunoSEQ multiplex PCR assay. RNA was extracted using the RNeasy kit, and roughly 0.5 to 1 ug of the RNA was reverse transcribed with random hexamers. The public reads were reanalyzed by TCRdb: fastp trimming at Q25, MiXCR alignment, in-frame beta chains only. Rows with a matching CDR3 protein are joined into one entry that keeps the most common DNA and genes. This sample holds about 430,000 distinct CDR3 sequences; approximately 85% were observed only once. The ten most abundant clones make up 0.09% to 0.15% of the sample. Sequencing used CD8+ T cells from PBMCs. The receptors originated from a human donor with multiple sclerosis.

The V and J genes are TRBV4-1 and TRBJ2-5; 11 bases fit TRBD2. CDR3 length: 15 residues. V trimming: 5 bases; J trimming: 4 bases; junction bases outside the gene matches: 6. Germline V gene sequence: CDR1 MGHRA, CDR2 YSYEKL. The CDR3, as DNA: TGCGCCAGCAGCTTAGCGGGAGGGCCCCCAGAGACCCAGTACTTC. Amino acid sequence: CASSLAGGPPETQYF.

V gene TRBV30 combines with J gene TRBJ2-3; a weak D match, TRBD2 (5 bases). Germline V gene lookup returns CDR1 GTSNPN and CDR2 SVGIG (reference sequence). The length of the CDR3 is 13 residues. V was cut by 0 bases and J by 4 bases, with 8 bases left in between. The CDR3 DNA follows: TGTGCCTGGAGTGTACTAGGAGCAGATACGCAGTATTTT. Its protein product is CAWSVLGADTQYF.

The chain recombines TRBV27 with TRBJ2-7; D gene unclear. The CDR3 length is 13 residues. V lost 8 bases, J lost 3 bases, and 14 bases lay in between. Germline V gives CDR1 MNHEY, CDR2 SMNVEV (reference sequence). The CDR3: CASGWPEHYEQYF. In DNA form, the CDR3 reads TGTGCCAGCGGGTGGCCCGAACACTACGAGCAGTACTTC.

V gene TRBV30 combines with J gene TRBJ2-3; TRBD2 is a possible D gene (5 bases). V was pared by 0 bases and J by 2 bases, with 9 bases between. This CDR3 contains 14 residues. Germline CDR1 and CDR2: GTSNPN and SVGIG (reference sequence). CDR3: CAWSVGAVTDTQYF. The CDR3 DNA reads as TGTGCCTGGAGTGTGGGAGCCGTCACAGATACGCAGTATTTT.

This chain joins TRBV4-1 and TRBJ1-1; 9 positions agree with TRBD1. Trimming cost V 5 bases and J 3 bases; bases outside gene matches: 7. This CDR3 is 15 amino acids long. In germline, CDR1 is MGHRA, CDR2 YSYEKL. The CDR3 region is CASSINTGGHTEAFF. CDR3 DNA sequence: TGCGCCAGCAGCATTAACACAGGGGGCCACACTGAAGCTTTCTTT.

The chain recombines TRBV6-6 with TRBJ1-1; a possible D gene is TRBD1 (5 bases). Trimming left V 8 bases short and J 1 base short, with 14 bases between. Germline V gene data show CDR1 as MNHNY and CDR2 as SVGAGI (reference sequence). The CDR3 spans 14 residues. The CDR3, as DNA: TGTGCCAGCTATCGTGACGGACAGAACACTGAAGCTTTCTTT. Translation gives CASYRDGQNTEAFF.

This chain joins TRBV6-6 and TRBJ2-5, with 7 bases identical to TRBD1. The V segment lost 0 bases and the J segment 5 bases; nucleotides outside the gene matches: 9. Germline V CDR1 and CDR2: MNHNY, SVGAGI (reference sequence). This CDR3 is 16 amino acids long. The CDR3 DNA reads TGTGCCAGCAGTTACTCCCCCGTAGGGGGCGGGGAGACCCAGTACTTC. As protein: CASSYSPVGGGETQYF.

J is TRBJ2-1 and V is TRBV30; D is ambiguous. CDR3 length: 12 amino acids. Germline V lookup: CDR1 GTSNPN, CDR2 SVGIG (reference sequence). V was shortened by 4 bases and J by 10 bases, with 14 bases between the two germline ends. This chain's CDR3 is CAWNMNPDEQFF. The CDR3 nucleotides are TGTGCCTGGAATATGAACCCAGACGAGCAGTTCTTC.

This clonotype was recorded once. The CDR3 spells CASSASPSVYGYTF. DNA for the CDR3: TGTGCCAGCAGTGCCAGTCCGTCAGTATATGGCTACACCTTC. The chain has TRBV2 and TRBJ1-2; D is unresolved. V dropped 4 bases and J dropped 5 bases, with 14 bases sitting between them. Germline CDR1 reads SNHLY; CDR2 reads FYNNEI. The CDR3 has 14 residues. Complete variable domain (other parts from reference TRBV2 and TRBJ1-2): EPEVTQTPSHQVTQMGQEVILRCVPISNHLYFYWYRQILGQKVEFLVSFYNNEISEKSEIFDDQFSVERPDGSNFTLKIRSTKLEDSAMYFCASSASPSVYGYTFGSGTRLTVV.

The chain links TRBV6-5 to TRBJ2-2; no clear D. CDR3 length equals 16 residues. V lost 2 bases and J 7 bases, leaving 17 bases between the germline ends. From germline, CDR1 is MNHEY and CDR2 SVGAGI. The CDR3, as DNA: TGTGCCAGCAGTTACGGTTTTGACGAAACAGTCGGGGAGCTGTTTTTT. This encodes CASSYGFDETVGELFF.

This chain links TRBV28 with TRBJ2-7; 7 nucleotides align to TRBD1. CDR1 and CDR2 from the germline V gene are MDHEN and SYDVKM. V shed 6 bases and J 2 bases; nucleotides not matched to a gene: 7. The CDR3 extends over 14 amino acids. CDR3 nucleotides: TGTGCCAGCAGCGATACAGGGGTGGCCTACGAGCAGTACTTC. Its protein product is CASSDTGVAYEQYF.

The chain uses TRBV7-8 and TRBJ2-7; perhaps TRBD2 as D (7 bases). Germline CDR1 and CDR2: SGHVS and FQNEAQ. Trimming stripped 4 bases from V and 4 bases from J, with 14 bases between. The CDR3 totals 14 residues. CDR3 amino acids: CASSSHREGYEQYF. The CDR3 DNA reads TGTGCCAGCAGCTCCCACAGGGAGGGTTACGAGCAGTACTTC.

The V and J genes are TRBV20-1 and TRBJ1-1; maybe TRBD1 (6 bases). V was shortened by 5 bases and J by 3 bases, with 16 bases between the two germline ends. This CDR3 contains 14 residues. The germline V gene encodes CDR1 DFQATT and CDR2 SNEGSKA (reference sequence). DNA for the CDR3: TGCAGTGCTTGTAATTACAGGGTGGACACTGAAGCTTTCTTT. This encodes CSACNYRVDTEAFF.

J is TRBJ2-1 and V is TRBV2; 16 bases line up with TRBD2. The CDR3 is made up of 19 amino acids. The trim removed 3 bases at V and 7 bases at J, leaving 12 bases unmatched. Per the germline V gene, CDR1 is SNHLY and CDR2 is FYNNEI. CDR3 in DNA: TGTGCCAGCAGTGAGGAGGGACTAGCGGGGGGGCCTGGTCCTAATGAGCAGTTCTTC. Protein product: CASSEEGLAGGPGPNEQFF.

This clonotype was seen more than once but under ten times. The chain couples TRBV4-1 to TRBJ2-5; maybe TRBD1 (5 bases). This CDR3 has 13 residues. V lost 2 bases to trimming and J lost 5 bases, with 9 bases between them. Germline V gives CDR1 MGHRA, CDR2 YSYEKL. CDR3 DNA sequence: TGCGCCAGCAGCCAAATGAAGGGGGAGACCCAGTACTTC. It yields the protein CASSQMKGETQYF.

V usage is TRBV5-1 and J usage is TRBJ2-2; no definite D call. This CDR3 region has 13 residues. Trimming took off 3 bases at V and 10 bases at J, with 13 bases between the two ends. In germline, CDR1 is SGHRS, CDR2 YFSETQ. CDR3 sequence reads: CASSSEHHTELFF. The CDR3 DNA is TGCGCCAGCAGCTCAGAGCACCACACGGAGCTGTTTTTT.

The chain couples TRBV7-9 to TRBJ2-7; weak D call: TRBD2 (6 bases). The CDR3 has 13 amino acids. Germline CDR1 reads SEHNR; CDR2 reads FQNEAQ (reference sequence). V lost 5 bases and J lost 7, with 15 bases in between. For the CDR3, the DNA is TGTGCCAGCAGCCCCCAGACACGGGGGGAGCAGTACTTC. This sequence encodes CASSPQTRGEQYF.

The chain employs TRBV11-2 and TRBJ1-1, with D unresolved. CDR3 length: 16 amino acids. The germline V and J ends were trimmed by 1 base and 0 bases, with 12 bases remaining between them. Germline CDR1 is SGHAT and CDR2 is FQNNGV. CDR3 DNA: TGTGCCAGCAGCTTAGCGGCCAGATACATGAACACTGAAGCTTTCTTT. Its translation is CASSLAARYMNTEAFF.

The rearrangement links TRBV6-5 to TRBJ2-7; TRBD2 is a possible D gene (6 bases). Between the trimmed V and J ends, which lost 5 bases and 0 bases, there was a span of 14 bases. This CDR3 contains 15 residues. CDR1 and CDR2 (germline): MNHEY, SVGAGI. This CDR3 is CASSPLAGSSYEQYF. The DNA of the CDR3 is TGTGCCAGCAGTCCCCTGGCGGGGAGCTCCTACGAGCAGTACTTC.

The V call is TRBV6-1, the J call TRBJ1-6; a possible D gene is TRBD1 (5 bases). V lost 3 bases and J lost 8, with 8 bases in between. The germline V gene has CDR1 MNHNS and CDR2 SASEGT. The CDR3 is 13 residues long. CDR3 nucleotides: TGTGCCAGCAGTGAGAGGGGCTATTCACCCCTCCACTTT. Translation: CASSERGYSPLHF.

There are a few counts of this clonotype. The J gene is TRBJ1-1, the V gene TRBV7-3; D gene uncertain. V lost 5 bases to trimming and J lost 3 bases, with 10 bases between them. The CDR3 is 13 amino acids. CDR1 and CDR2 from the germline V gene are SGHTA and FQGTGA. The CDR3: CASSLYGDTEAFF. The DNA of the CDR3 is TGTGCCAGCAGCCTCTACGGGGACACTGAAGCTTTCTTT.

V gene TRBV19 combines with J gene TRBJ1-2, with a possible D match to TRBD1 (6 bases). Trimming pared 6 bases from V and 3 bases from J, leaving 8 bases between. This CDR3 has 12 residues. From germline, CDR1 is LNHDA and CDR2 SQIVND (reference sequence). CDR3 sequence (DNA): TGTGCCAGTAGAGGGGGGGACTATGGCTACACCTTC. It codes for CASRGGDYGYTF.

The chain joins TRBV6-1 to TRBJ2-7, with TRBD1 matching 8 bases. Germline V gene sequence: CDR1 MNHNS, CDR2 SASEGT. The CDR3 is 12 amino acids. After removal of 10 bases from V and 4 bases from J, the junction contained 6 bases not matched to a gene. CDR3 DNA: TGTGCCATCATGACAGGGGCGTACGAGCAGTACTTC. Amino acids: CAIMTGAYEQYF.